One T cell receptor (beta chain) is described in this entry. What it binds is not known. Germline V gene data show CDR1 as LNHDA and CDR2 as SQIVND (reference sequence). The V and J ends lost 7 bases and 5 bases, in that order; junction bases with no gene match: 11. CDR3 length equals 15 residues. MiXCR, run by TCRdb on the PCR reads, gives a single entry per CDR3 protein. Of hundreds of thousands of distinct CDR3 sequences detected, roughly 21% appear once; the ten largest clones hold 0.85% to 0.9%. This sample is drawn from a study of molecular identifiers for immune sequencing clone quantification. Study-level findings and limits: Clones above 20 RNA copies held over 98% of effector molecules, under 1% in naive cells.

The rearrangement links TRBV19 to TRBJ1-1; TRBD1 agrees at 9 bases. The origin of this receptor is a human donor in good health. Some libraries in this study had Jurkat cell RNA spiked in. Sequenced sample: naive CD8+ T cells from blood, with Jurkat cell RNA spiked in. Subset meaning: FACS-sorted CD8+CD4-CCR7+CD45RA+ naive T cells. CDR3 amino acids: CASTIYRGPGTEAFF. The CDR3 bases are TGTGCCAGTACAATTTACAGGGGGCCTGGGACTGAAGCTTTCTTT.